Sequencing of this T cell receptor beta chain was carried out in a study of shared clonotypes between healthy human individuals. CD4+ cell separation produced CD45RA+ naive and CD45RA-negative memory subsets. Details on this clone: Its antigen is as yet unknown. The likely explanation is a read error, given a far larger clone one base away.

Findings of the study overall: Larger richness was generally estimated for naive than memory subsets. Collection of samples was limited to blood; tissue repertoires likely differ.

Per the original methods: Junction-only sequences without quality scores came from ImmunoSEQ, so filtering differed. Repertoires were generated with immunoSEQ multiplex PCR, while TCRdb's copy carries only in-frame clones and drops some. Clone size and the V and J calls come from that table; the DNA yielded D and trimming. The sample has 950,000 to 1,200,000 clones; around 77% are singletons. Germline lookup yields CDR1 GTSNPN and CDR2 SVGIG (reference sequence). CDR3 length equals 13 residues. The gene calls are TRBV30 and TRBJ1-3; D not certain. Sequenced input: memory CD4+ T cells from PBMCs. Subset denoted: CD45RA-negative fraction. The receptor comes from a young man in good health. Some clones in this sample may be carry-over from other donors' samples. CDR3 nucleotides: TGTGCCTGCCACCGCGGTTCTGGAAACACCGTATATTTT. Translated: CACHRGSGNTVYF.